This T cell receptor beta chain was documented in a study of blood T cell repertoires in COVID-19. Study context: Acute-phase and convalescent COVID-19 samples originated in the United States, Italy and Spain. PBMCs, B-cell-depleted T cells, or T cells provided the cDNA or gDNA that made up the material.

Authors' data handling: Scientists estimated how many nucleated cells there were by amplifying reference gene primers. Produced via immunoSEQ multiplex PCR; TCRdb's table is partial and in-frame only. V and J calls plus clone size are reproduced from that table; the DNA served to infer D and trimming. The top ten clones hold around 4.2% of a sample with about 140,000 clones, around 78% of them seen once. Trimming removed 7 bases from V and 1 base from J, with 16 bases in between. Germline loops: CDR1 MNHNY, CDR2 SVGAGI (reference sequence). The CDR3 contains 15 residues. The J gene is TRBJ1-1, the V gene TRBV6-6, with D perhaps TRBD1 (6 bases). This TCR derives from a woman older than 75 with active or convalescent COVID-19. Specimen: peripheral blood. Written as DNA, the CDR3 is TGTGCCAGCACATACCGAACACAGGGGAACACTGAAGCTTTCTTT. It yields the protein CASTYRTQGNTEAFF.